This T cell receptor beta chain was sequenced in a study of T cells in Graves' hyperthyroidism and ophthalmopathy. Study conclusions and caveats: Ophthalmopathy, which appeared later, was predicted by the model a median roughly 6.4 months before onset.

RNA transcripts served as the template for amplifying TCR beta CDR3 regions. The HTBI primer set was used in a first-round RT-PCR of the TCR CDR3. TCRdb re-analysed the multiplex PCR reads in MiXCR, keeping a single row per CDR3 protein. Among under 350,000 distinct CDR3 sequences listed, around 13% were seen once. This clonotype was counted ten times or more. No antigen is known for it. Sequenced material: blood. This clonotype was sampled from a woman aged 40 to 49 with Graves' ophthalmopathy.

CDR3 protein: CSARKSGLAYEQYF. In DNA form, the CDR3 reads TGCAGTGCTAGAAAAAGCGGGCTTGCCTACGAGCAGTACTTC. The V call is TRBV20-1, the J call TRBJ2-7; D is perhaps TRBD2 (6 bases). Deletions cut 2 bases from V and 2 bases from J, with 13 bases between. Germline V lookup: CDR1 DFQATT, CDR2 SNEGSKA (reference sequence). CDR3 length equals 14 residues.